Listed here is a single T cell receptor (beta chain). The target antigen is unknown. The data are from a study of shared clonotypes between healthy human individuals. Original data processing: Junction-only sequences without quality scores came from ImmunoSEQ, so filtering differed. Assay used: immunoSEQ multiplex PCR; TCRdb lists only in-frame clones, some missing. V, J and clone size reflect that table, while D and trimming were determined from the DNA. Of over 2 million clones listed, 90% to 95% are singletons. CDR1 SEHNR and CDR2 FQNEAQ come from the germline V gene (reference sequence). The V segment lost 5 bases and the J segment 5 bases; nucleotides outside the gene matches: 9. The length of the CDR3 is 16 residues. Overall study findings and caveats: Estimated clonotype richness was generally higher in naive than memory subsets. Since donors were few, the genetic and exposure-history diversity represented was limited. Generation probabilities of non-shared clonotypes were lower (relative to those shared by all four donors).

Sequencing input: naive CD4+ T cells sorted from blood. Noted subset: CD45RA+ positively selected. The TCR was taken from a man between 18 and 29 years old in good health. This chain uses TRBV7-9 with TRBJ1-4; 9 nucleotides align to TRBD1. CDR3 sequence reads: CASSPTGGYRNEKLFF. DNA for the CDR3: TGTGCCAGCAGCCCCACAGGGGGCTATCGGAATGAAAAACTGTTTTTT.